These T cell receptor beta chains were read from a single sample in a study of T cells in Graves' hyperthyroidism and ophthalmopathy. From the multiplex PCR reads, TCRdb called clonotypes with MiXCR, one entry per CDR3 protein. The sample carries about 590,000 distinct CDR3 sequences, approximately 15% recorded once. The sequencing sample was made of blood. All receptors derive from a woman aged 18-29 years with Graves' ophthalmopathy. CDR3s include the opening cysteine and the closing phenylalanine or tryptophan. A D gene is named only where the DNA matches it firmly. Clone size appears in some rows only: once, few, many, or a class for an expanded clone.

TGTGCCAGCAGCCCACAGACGACAGGGATCTATGGCTACACCTTC,CASSPQTTGIYGYTF,few,TRBD1,TRBJ1-2,TRBV6-1
TGTGCCAGCAGCGCGCAGGGGGCCTCCTACAATGAGCAGTTCTTC,CASSAQGASYNEQFF,many,TRBD1,TRBJ2-1,TRBV13
TGTGCCAGCAGCCGAGAAATGTCCGGGGAGCTGTTTTTT,CASSREMSGELFF,NA,NA,TRBJ2-2,TRBV3-1
TGCGCCAGCAGCCAAGACCCCTCTGGTTGGGGGGGCACTGAAGCTTTCTTT,CASSQDPSGWGGTEAFF,few,NA,TRBJ1-1,TRBV4-1
TGTGCCAGCAGCTTTTACTCACAGACTGAAGCTTTCTTT,CASSFYSQTEAFF,NA,NA,TRBJ1-1,TRBV5-6
TGTGCCATCAGTGCAGGGACGGGGCAGGGACGAGAGACCCAGTACTTC,CAISAGTGQGRETQYF,many,NA,TRBJ2-5,TRBV10-3
TGTGCCAGCAGCCAACTAGCGGAGTACAATGAGCAGTTCTTC,CASSQLAEYNEQFF,NA,TRBD2,TRBJ2-1,TRBV3-1
TGTGCCAGCAGGTCTTGGAACACCGGGGAGCTGTTTTTT,CASRSWNTGELFF,many,NA,TRBJ2-2,TRBV28
TGCAGTGCTAGGGCTAGCGGGAGATATATGGAGACCCAGTACTTC,CSARASGRYMETQYF,many,TRBD2,TRBJ2-5,TRBV20-1
TGTGCCAGCAGCCAAGGAGGGGTCGGCTACACCTTC,CASSQGGVGYTF,many,NA,TRBJ1-2,TRBV3-1
TGTGCCAGTACCTCCTTAACGGGGAGCTCCTACAATGAGCAGTTCTTC,CASTSLTGSSYNEQFF,NA,NA,TRBJ2-1,TRBV19
TGTGCCAGCTCACCTGGGACAGGGGGCATCGGCAATCAGCCCCAGCATTTT,CASSPGTGGIGNQPQHF,many,TRBD1,TRBJ1-5,TRBV18
TGCAGTGCTAGTCTCCCTGGCGGAAATCAGCCCCAGCATTTT,CSASLPGGNQPQHF,many,NA,TRBJ1-5,TRBV20-1
TGTGCCAGCAGCCCATGGCGGAACAATCAGCCCCAGCATTTT,CASSPWRNNQPQHF,NA,NA,TRBJ1-5,TRBV25-1
TGTGCCAGCAGCTTAGATTACGGTGGGGAGGCTTTCTTT,CASSLDYGGEAFF,many,NA,TRBJ1-1,TRBV11-3
TGTGCCAGCAGACTAGATGGCACAGATACGCAGTATTTT,CASRLDGTDTQYF,many,NA,TRBJ2-3,TRBV6-1
TGTGCCAGCAGCCAACAAGGGATCTCATACAATGAGCAGTTCTTC,CASSQQGISYNEQFF,few,NA,TRBJ2-1,TRBV3-1
TGCGCCAGCACTTCGGGTACCAGCAACGAGCAGTACTTC,CASTSGTSNEQYF,NA,NA,TRBJ2-7,TRBV4-1
TGTGCCAGCAGCCAAGGAAGAGTCCGGGGGCAGTACTTC,CASSQGRVRGQYF,NA,NA,TRBJ2-7,TRBV3-1
TGTGCCTGGAAGACAGAGGCCTACGAGCAGTACTTC,CAWKTEAYEQYF,NA,NA,TRBJ2-7,TRBV30
TGTGCCAGTAAGATTACTAGCGGGGGTTCCGGCGAGCAGTACTTC,CASKITSGGSGEQYF,few,TRBD2,TRBJ2-7,TRBV19
TGTGCCAGCAGATGGGCCACATCCTACGAGCAGTACTTC,CASRWATSYEQYF,few,NA,TRBJ2-7,TRBV27
TGTGCCTGGAGTGTATCCGGCAGGGGGCTGGAAAAACTGTTTTTT,CAWSVSGRGLEKLFF,many,TRBD1,TRBJ1-4,TRBV30
TGCGCCAGCAGCTTGGGAACTAAAAGGGGCGAGCAGTACTTC,CASSLGTKRGEQYF,NA,NA,TRBJ2-7,TRBV5-1
TGTGCCAGCAGCCTTGGTTACTCGACTAGCGGGAGTGGCAATGAGCAGTTCTTC,CASSLGYSTSGSGNEQFF,many,TRBD2,TRBJ2-1,TRBV11-3
TGTGCCATCAGTGGGACGTTCCGGACTAGCGGGCCATACAATGAGCAGTTCTTC,CAISGTFRTSGPYNEQFF,many,TRBD2,TRBJ2-1,TRBV10-3
TGTGCCAGCAGCTTAGGCAGGAGCGGGATAGCAGAGACCCAGTACTTC,CASSLGRSGIAETQYF,many,TRBD2,TRBJ2-5,TRBV7-9
TGTGCCACCAGTGGGGGGGACAGGGGTGAGACTGAAGCTTTCTTT,CATSGGDRGETEAFF,NA,TRBD1,TRBJ1-1,TRBV24-1
TGCGCCAGCAGCTTGGAGGGCGGGGCCGAGACCCAGTACTTC,CASSLEGGAETQYF,few,NA,TRBJ2-5,TRBV5-1